The 16 T cell receptor beta chains below were found in one sample sequenced in a study of T-cell reconstitution after alpha-beta-depleted transplantation in children. The library targeted TCRbeta and was prepared with unique molecular identifiers. MiXCR, run by TCRdb on the PCR reads, gives a single entry per CDR3 protein. This sample has hundreds of thousands of distinct CDR3 sequences, with 10% to 15% found just once. Sequences were derived from PBMCs, mostly from graft donor cells, sampled 360 days after TCRalphabeta/CD19-depleted stem cell transplant. The receptors shown here come from a male patient between 5 and 17 years old who had a stem cell transplant for acute myeloid leukemia, so the T cells may come from the graft donor.

This chain uses TRBV12-3 or TRBV12-4 with TRBJ2-7; 11 bases map to TRBD2. V was pared by 6 bases and J by 2 bases, with 3 bases of the junction left unmatched. CDR3 length equals 14 residues. The CDR3 is CASRDSGRAYEQYF. CDR3 in DNA: TGTGCCAGCAGAGATAGCGGGAGGGCCTACGAGCAGTACTTC.

This clonotype was picked up one time. The genes are TRBV23-1 and TRBJ2-1; TRBD2 is a possible D gene (5 bases). TRBV23-1 is annotated as an ORF whose role is uncertain. Between the trimmed V and J ends, which lost 6 bases and 0 bases, there was a span of 12 bases. The CDR3 spans 15 residues. The CDR3 region is CASRKRPSSYNEQFF. DNA for the CDR3: TGCGCCAGCAGGAAGCGGCCGAGCTCCTACAATGAGCAGTTCTTC.

This chain connects TRBV9 to TRBJ2-3; 13 bases are shared with TRBD2. Germline V CDR1 and CDR2: SGDLS, YYNGEE. Trimming at V came to 4 bases and at J to 5 bases, leaving 7 bases not matched to a gene. The CDR3 runs to 16 residues. The CDR3 DNA reads as TGTGCCAGCAGCCTAACTAGCGGGAGGGCCGTAGATACGCAGTATTTT. This sequence encodes CASSLTSGRAVDTQYF.

This clonotype was seen only a few times. The rearrangement links TRBV18 to TRBJ2-7, with 11 bases aligning to TRBD2. The germline CDR1 and CDR2 sequences are KGHSH and LQKENI. This CDR3 has 15 residues. J was trimmed by 6 bases and V by 2 bases; bases with no gene match: 6. CDR3 amino acids: CASSPMTSGKVEQYF. As DNA, the CDR3 is TGTGCCAGCTCACCAATGACTAGCGGGAAAGTCGAGCAGTACTTC.

There are a few counts of this clonotype. This rearrangement joins TRBV20-1 to TRBJ2-1; 7 bases are shared with TRBD2. The CDR3 runs to 14 residues. Per germline, CDR1 DFQATT and CDR2 SNEGSKA (reference sequence). V lost 1 base, J lost 9 bases, and 9 bases stayed unmatched. CDR3 DNA: TGCAGTGCTAGAGTTCGAGCGGGAACGAGTGAGCAGTTCTTC. This codes for CSARVRAGTSEQFF.

This clonotype occurred a few times. The chain recombines TRBV9 with TRBJ2-7; 7 nucleotides match TRBD1. V dropped 3 bases and J dropped 5; count of bases not matched to a gene: 11. This CDR3 contains 15 residues. Looked up from germline, CDR1 is SGDLS and CDR2 is YYNGEE. CDR3 amino acids: CASSGQGDPRDEQYF. Here the CDR3 DNA reads TGTGCCAGCAGCGGACAGGGCGACCCTCGGGACGAGCAGTACTTC.

This clonotype was seen only a few times. The chain uses TRBV18 and TRBJ2-1; D perhaps matches TRBD1 (5 bases). The CDR3 loop spans 15 amino acids. Deletions cut 3 bases from V and 3 bases from J, with 12 bases between. The germline V gene encodes CDR1 KGHSH and CDR2 LQKENI. The CDR3 region has the DNA TGTGCCAGCTCACCTTATAGGGGCAGCTACAATGAGCAGTTCTTC. Translation: CASSPYRGSYNEQFF.

The table lists this clonotype with a few counts. The genes are TRBV7-9 and TRBJ2-7; D not resolved. Germline CDR1 reads SEHNR; CDR2 reads FQNEAQ (reference sequence). The CDR3 totals 12 residues. V dropped 1 base and J dropped 7 bases, with 8 bases sitting between them. The CDR3: CASSLVREEQYF. The CDR3 region has the DNA TGTGCCAGCAGCTTAGTACGTGAAGAGCAGTACTTC.

This clonotype was seen only a few times. The rearrangement links TRBV5-5 to TRBJ2-2; tentative D call: TRBD2 (6 bases). V was shortened by 2 bases and J by 0 bases, with 17 bases between the two germline ends. Germline V gene sequence: CDR1 SGHKS, CDR2 YYEKEE (reference sequence). CDR3 length: 18 amino acids. The CDR3 loop reads CASSFEGQRVSNTGELFF. The CDR3 region has the DNA TGTGCCAGCAGCTTTGAAGGCCAGCGGGTCTCGAACACCGGGGAGCTGTTTTTT.

V usage is TRBV28 and J usage is TRBJ2-3; 10 nucleotides agree with TRBD2. The CDR3 contains 16 residues. Germline loops: CDR1 MDHEN, CDR2 SYDVKM. Trimming removed 3 bases from V and 6 bases from J; junction bases left unmatched: 9. CDR3 amino acids: CASSFLAGEPWDTQYF. CDR3 bases: TGTGCCAGCAGTTTTCTAGCGGGAGAACCTTGGGATACGCAGTATTTT. The full variable domain, completed using reference TRBV28 and TRBJ2-3, is DVKVTQSSRYLVKRTGEKVFLECVQDMDHENMFWYRQDPGLGLRLIYFSYDVKMKEKGDIPEGYSVSREKKERFSLILESASTNQTSMYLCASSFLAGEPWDTQYFGPGTRLTVL.

The chain links TRBV24-1 to TRBJ2-3, with D possibly TRBD1 on 5 matching bases. This CDR3 comprises 11 residues. V was cut by 7 bases and J by 9 bases, with 10 bases left in between. Germline CDR1 reads KGHDR; CDR2 reads SFDVKD. CDR3 in amino acids: CATRFAGTQYF. CDR3 DNA sequence: TGTGCCACCAGGTTCGCAGGGACGCAGTATTTT.

V and J are TRBV6-2 or TRBV6-3 and TRBJ2-1; D uncertain. The CDR3 sequence is 14 residues long. Germline CDR1 reads MNHEY; CDR2 reads SVGEGT. V was cut by 4 bases and J by 3 bases, with 10 bases left in between. In DNA, the CDR3 is TGTGCCAGCAGTTTTAGTAAGGTCTACAATGAGCAGTTCTTC. Translated, it gives CASSFSKVYNEQFF.

This clonotype was counted a few times. The chain couples TRBV5-6 to TRBJ2-3, with D perhaps being TRBD1 or TRBD2 (5 bases each). V lost 4 bases to trimming and J lost 7 bases, with 22 bases between them. Germline V gives CDR1 SGHDT, CDR2 YYEEEE. The CDR3 runs to 16 residues. Here the CDR3 DNA reads TGTGCCAGCAGCCCGCGTGGGGGAGTGGGCTTGAATACGCAGTATTTT. This gives the protein CASSPRGGVGLNTQYF.

A single count supports this clonotype. The chain has TRBV20-1 and TRBJ2-5, with D perhaps TRBD2 (5 bases). V was cut by 3 bases and J by 0 bases, with 17 bases left in between. CDR1 and CDR2 from the germline V gene are DFQATT and SNEGSKA (reference sequence). This CDR3 spans 16 amino acids. CDR3 DNA sequence: TGCAGTGCTAGGGTGTTCGCGGACTGGTACCAAGAGACCCAGTACTTC. Residues: CSARVFADWYQETQYF.

There are a few counts of this clonotype. The chain carries TRBV6-5 and TRBJ2-5, with 7 nucleotides matching TRBD2. Germline V gives CDR1 MNHEY, CDR2 SVGAGI. CDR3 length equals 15 residues. Trimming took 0 bases from V and 5 from J; bases not matched to a gene: 6. CDR3 loop: CASSYSRAAGETQYF. For the CDR3, the DNA is TGTGCCAGCAGTTACTCGAGGGCAGCGGGGGAGACCCAGTACTTC.

The chain employs TRBV7-9 and TRBJ2-7; D not resolved. CDR3 length equals 12 residues. Trimming took off 5 bases at V and 3 bases at J, with 8 bases between the two ends. CDR1 and CDR2 (germline): SEHNR, FQNEAQ (reference sequence). This chain's CDR3 is CASSRSNYEQYF. For the CDR3, the DNA is TGTGCCAGCAGCCGGTCGAACTACGAGCAGTACTTC.